This entry is about one TCR beta chain. Its target antigen remains unknown. No per-base quality is available; no much larger clone lies one base away. Using the deep immunoSEQ assay, TCR CDR3 regions were amplified from genomic DNA by multiplex PCR. For each cell subset, the extracted genomic DNA was distributed evenly across all wells of several immunoSEQ 96-well plates, and each plate served as one replicate. For sorted subsets, each replicate PCR was loaded with around 220 ng genomic DNA, equivalent to 25,000 to 30,000 T cell genomes. Purified libraries were measured with a Qubit 3.0 fluorometer, size-checked on a Bioanalyzer 2100, and measured again with the KAPA Library Quantification kit. Every immunoSEQ 96-well plate was sequenced on a separate single-read 150-cycle Illumina NextSeq 550 flow cell. Turning to the authors' computational methods: Because only junctional sequences without quality scores were contained in the immunoSEQ output, filtering matching that applied to full-length reads could not be performed. Sequences were annotated with PyIR, a Python wrapper for IgBLAST v1.9, and V/J genes and CDR3 were assigned using IMGT germline references. Reads were removed for weak V/J assignments (E-value above 1e-6), missing CDR3, stop codons, out-of-frame junctions, or ambiguous translated residues. V3J clonotypes were defined by identical inferred V gene, J gene, and CDR3 amino acid sequence. Percentage overlap between repertoires was calculated by dividing the number of shared unique clonotypes by the size of the smaller repertoire. RTK rarefaction, the Chao1 estimator, and Recon v2.1 estimates of unobserved clonotypes were used to assess repertoire richness. For all TCRbeta clonotypes obtained by the gDNA method from four donors, generation probabilities were computed with OLGA. TCRdb stores this immuneACCESS table with in-frame sequences only. Part of the clones is absent; in the studies checked, under half of the shortfall reflects unresolved V genes, and no reason is known for the rest. The V and J calls and clone size come from that table; D and trimming were worked out from the DNA. Within this sample are around 2.1 million clones, with 90% to 96% of them counted one time only. Clones ranked in the top ten supply roughly 0.13% of the sample.

This record belongs to a study of shared clonotypes between healthy human individuals (TCRdb year 2020). Concerning the study at large: Two women and three men aged 18 to 49 years were included in the cohort. For each donor, CD4 naive and CD4 memory were each given three plates, CD8 naive was given two plates, and CD8 memory was given one plate. Blood TCR repertoires of about five healthy adults were deeply sequenced to estimate repertoire size and the extent of clonotype sharing between individuals. To increase sequencing depth and limit assay-specific biases, different laboratories used diverse techniques to prepare libraries and sequence TCR repertoires. Leukapheresis yielded between about 0.8 and 9.5 billion PBMCs per donor.

The donors were healthy, HIV-negative adults who had no recently reported acute infections or vaccinations. Only Caucasian adults living in Nashville, Tennessee, USA were represented among the donors. CD4+ T cells were enriched by magnetic negative selection; naive cells were then positively selected on CD45RA, and the negative fraction formed the memory subset. After blood collection by leukapheresis, PBMCs were isolated using Ficoll-Histopaque density gradient centrifugation and then cryopreserved in the vapor phase of liquid nitrogen. Analytical flow cytometry was used to check the purity and quantity of every magnetically sorted T cell population. Genomic DNA was isolated from every sorted fraction and measured by UV absorbance on a Nanodrop 2000c. General findings and caveats noted by the study authors: Across four donors, around 5% of naive CD4, over 3% of naive CD8, 2.3% of memory CD4, and under 0.45% of memory CD8 clonotypes were shared. Naive subsets generally had larger estimated clonotype richness than memory subsets. Sampling was restricted to blood, and TCR repertoires in tissues likely differ from the TCR repertoires found in blood. Compared with non-shared clonotypes, clonotypes shared by all four sorted-subset donors had higher generation probabilities. Based on pairwise subsampling, the degree of clonotype sharing among donors was expected to be affected by sequencing depth. Because the study included a small number of donors, the genetic and exposure-history diversity represented was limited. Rarefaction of sorted-subset datasets indicated incomplete sequencing despite the large sequencing depth.

The origin of this receptor is a man between 18 and 29 years old in good health. Sequencing used naive CD4+ T cells sorted from blood. The cell subset or site label here, explained by the study, means: CD45RA+ positively selected.

The nucleotide sequence is given as TGTGCCAGCAGCGTAGGGACAGGGGCTTCCTACGAGCAGTACTTC. It translates as CASSVGTGASYEQYF. The V gene is TRBV9 and the J gene is TRBJ2-7, with TRBD1 identical over 9 junction bases. Trimming accounts for 0 bases at V and 1 base at J, while the number of junction bases matched to no gene is 2. From its cysteine to its phenylalanine, the CDR3 spans 15 amino acids. Only the CDR3 portion is preserved as DNA: 45 bases, with reading frame beginning at the first base. CDR1 SGDLS and CDR2 YYNGEE were looked up in the germline V gene.